Here is one T cell receptor beta chain with its context. No antigen is known for it. These data are taken from a study of cytomegalovirus exposure and HLA in healthy donors. Study in general: Earlier results showed 117 million unique TCR beta sequences derived from roughly 190 million T cells. Caucasian-associated ancestry cluster membership applied to under 85% of 398 genotyped donors. General study results and limits: Rarity marked most TCR sequences, yet some public TCRs occurred in many donors.

V was clipped by 8 bases and J by 7 bases, with 20 bases between them. This CDR3 comprises 14 residues. Germline CDR1 and CDR2: ENHRY and SYGVKD. The PCR was carried out with 60 Vbeta primers and 13 Jbeta primers. Sequencing used immunoSEQ multiplex PCR; TCRdb keeps in-frame clones, though not all of them. The sample consists of 170,000 or so clones, about 80% of them appearing once. This chain joins TRBV10-3 and TRBJ1-2, with a tentative D call TRBD1 (5 bases). The clonotype originates from a woman between 50 and 59 years old in good health and CMV-seropositive. The specimen sequenced was PBMCs. Written as DNA, the CDR3 is TGTGCCATCCAACCTAGCCAGGGAGGAGTTGGCTACACCTTC. As protein: CAIQPSQGGVGYTF.